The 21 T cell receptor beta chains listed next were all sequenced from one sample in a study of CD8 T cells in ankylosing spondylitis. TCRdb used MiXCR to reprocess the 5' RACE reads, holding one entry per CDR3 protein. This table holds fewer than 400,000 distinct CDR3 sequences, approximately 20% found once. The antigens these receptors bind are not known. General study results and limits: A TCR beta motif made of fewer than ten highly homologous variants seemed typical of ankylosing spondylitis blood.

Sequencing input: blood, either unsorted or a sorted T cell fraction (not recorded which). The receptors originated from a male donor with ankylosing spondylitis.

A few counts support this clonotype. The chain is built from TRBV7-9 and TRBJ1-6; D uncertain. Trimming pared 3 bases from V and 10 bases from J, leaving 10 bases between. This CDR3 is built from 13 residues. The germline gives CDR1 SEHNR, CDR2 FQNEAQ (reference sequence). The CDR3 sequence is CASSFQARSPLHF. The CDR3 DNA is TGTGCCAGCAGCTTCCAGGCTCGGTCACCCCTCCACTTT.

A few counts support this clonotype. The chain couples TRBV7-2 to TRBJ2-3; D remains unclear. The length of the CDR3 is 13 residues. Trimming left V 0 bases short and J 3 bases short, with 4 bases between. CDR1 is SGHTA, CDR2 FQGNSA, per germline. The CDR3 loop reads CASSLAQTDTQYF. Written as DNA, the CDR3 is TGTGCCAGCAGCTTAGCTCAGACAGATACGCAGTATTTT. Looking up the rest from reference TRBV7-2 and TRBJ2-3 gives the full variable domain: GAGVSQSPSNKVTEKGKDVELRCDPISGHTALYWYRQSLGQGLEFLIYFQGNSAPDKSGLPSDRFSAERTGGSVSTLTIQRTQQEDSAVYLCASSLAQTDTQYFGPGTRLTVL.

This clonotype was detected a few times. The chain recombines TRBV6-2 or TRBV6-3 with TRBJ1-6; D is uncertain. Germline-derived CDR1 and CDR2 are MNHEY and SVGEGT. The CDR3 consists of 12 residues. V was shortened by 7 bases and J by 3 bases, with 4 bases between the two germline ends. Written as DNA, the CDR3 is TGTGCCAGCACCTTCTATAATTCACCCCTCCACTTT. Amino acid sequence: CASTFYNSPLHF.

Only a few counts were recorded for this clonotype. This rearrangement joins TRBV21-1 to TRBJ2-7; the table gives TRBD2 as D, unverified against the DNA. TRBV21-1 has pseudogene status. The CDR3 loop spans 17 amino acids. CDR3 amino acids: CARGNYGLAGHSYEQYF. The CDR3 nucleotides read TGTGCCAGGGGGAATTATGGACTAGCGGGACATTCCTACGAGCAGTACTTC.

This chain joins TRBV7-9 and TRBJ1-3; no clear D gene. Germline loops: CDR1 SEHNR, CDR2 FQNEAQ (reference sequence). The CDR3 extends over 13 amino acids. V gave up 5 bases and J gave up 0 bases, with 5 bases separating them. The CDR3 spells CASSPPSGNTIYF. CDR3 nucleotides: TGTGCCAGCAGCCCGCCCTCTGGAAACACCATATATTTT.

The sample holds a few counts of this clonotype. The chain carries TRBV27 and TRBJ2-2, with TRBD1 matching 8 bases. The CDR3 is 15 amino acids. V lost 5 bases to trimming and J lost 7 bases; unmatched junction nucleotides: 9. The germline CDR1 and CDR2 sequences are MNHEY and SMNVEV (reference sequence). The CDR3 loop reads CASSLSDRVNGELFF. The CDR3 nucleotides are TGTGCCAGCAGTCTGTCGGACAGGGTCAACGGGGAGCTGTTTTTT.

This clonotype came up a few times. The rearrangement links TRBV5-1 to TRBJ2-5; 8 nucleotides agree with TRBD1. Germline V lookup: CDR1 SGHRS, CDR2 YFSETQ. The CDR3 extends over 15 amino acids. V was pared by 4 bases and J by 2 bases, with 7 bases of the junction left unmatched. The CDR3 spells CASSGGTGAQETQYF. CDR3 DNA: TGCGCCAGCAGCGGCGGGACAGGAGCACAAGAGACCCAGTACTTC.

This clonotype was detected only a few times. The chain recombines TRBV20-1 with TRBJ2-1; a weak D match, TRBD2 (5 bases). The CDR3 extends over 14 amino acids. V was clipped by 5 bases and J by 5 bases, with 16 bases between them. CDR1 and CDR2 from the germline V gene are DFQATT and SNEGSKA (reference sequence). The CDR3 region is CSALTDLTNNEQFF. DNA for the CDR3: TGCAGTGCTCTTACGGACTTAACAAACAATGAGCAGTTCTTC.

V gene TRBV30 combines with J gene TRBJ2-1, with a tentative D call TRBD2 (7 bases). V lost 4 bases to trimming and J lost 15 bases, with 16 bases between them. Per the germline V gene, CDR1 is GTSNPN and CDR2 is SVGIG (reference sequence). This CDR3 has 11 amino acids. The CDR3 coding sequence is TGTGCCTGGAAAAAGGGGGGGTCGCTGTTCTTC. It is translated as CAWKKGGSLFF.

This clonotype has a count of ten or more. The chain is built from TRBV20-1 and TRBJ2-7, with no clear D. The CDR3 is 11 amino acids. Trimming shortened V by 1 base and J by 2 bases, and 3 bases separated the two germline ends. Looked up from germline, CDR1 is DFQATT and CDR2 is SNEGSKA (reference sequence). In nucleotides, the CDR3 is TGCAGTGCTAGAGGCCCCTACGAGCAGTACTTC. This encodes CSARGPYEQYF.

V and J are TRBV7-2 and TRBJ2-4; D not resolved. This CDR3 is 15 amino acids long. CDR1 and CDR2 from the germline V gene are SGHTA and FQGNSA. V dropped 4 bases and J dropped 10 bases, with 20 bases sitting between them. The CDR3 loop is CASSSVVGSPGIQYF. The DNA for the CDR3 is TGTGCCAGCAGCTCAGTGGTAGGGTCCCCCGGGATTCAGTACTTC.

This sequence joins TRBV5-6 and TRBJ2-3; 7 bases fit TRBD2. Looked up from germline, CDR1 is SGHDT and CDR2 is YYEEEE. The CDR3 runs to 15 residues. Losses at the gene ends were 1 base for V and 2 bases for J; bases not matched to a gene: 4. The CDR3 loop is CASSLRAGATDTQYF. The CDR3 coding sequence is TGTGCCAGCAGCTTGAGGGCGGGAGCCACAGATACGCAGTATTTT.

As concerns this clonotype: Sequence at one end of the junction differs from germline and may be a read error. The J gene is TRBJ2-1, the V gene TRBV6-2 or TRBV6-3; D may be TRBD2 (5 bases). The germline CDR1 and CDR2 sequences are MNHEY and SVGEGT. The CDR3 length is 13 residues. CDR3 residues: CASRSLGYNEQFF. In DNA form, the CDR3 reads TGTGCCAGCAGATCACTAGGATACAACGAGCAGTTCTTC.

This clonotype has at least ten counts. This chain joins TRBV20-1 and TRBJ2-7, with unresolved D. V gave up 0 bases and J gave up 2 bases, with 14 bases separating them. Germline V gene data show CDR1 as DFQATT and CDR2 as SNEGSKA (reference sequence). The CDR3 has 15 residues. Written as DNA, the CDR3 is TGCAGTGCTAGAGATCTAGGAACCACTGCCTACGAGCAGTACTTC. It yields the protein CSARDLGTTAYEQYF.

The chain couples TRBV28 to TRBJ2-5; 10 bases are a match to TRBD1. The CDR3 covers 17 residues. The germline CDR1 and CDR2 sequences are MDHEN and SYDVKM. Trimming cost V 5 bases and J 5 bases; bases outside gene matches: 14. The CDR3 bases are TGTGCCAGCAGTCCGGGAGGCGGGACAGGGGAGCGCGAGACCCAGTACTTC. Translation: CASSPGGGTGERETQYF.

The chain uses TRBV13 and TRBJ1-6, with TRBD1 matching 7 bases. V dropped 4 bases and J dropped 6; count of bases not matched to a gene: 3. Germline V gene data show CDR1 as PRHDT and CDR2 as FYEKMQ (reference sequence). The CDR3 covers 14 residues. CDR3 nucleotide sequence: TGTGCCAGCAGCTCGGGACAGAGTAATTCACCCCTCCACTTT. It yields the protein CASSSGQSNSPLHF.

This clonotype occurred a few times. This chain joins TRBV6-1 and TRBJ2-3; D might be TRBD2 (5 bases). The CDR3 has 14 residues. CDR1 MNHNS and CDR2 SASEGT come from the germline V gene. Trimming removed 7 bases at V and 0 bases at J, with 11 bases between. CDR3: CASTEDWSTDTQYF. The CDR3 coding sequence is TGTGCCAGCACGGAGGATTGGAGCACAGATACGCAGTATTTT.

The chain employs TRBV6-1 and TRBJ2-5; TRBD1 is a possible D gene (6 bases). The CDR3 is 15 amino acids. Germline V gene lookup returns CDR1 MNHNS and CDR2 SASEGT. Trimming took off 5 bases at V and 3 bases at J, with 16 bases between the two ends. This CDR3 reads CASSRQGSLKETQYF. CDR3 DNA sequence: TGTGCCAGCAGTCGTCAGGGGTCACTAAAAGAGACCCAGTACTTC.

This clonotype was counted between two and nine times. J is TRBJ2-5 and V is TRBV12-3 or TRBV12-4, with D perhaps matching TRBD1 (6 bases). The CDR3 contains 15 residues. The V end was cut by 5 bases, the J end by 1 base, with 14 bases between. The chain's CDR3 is CASSRQAATQETQYF. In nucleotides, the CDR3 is TGTGCCAGCAGTAGACAGGCCGCGACCCAAGAGACCCAGTACTTC.

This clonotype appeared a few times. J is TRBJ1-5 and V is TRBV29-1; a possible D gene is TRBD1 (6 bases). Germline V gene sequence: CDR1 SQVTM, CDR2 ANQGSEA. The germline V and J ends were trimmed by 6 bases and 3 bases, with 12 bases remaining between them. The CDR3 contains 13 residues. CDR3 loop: CSVGDRNNQPQHF. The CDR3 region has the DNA TGCAGCGTGGGCGACAGGAACAATCAGCCCCAGCATTTT.

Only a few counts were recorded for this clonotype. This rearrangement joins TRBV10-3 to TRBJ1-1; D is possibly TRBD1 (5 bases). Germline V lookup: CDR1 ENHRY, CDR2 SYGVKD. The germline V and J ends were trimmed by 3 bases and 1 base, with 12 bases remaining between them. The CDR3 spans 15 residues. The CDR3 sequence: CAISDEGRPNTEAFF. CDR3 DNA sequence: TGTGCCATCAGTGATGAGGGGCGGCCGAACACTGAAGCTTTCTTT.